This T cell receptor (beta chain) originates from a study of molecular identifiers for immune sequencing clone quantification (dated by TCRdb to the late 2010s). Study-level background: For a replicate experiment, RNA from approximately 20,000 or 100,000 naive CD8 T cells was divided into five aliquots, and four of the five aliquots were sequenced. This methods study used CD8 T cells to benchmark TCR RNA copy counting and molecular-identifier clustering-based TCR repertoire sequencing (MIDCIRS). What the research found in general, with its limitations: Clones above 20 RNA copies held over 98% of molecules in CMV-specific effector cells but under 1% in naive cells. Even against a background of one million naive CD8 T cells, spiked-in Jurkat TCR RNA amounting to a single cell's worth was reported to be detectable. About 2.9 recovered TCR RNA copies per cell were obtained by modeling, versus approximately 10 by digital PCR, implying a capture efficiency of 30% to 35%. When barcode sub-clustering was not used, chimeric consensus sequences inflated TCR diversity, with chimeras reaching as high as 47%. The sizes of highly expanded clones could end up underestimated when identical TCR molecules share a barcode.

The library was prepared using PCR. TCRdb shows the sequencer as Illumina MiSeq. Purification of total RNA was performed with the Qiagen AllPrep DNA/RNA kit. Reads from multiple sequencing runs of the same library were pooled before analysis. The authors' pipeline ran thus. Reads were retained only if their TCR constant sequence matched exactly, and those retained reads were trimmed to 150 nt and grouped according to their 12-nt molecular barcodes. Reads in each barcode group were sub-clustered using a 15% Levenshtein threshold, and a quality-weighted consensus sequence was built for each RNA molecule. Non-functional sequences were discarded, and so were lower-count sequences lying one edit away from another sequence. On the basis of fitting two negative binomial distributions, barcode sub-clusters with fewer than 20% of the maximum read count were discarded. In TCRdb, the public reads were trimmed at Q25 with fastp and aligned with MiXCR, with productive beta chains retained. Identical CDR3 proteins give one entry, which carries the most common genes and DNA. The authors' filters were not applied to this entry. The table for this sample lists about 39,000 distinct CDR3 sequences; approximately 17% of them were counted only once. Jointly, the top ten make up roughly 6.6% of the sample.

This clonotype has a single count. The antigen it binds to is not known. One base away lies a much larger clone, so this may be a sequencing read error. Naive CD8 T cells were FACS-sorted as CD8+CD4-CCR7+CD45RA+ on a BD FACSAria II into RLT Plus buffer. Some naive CD8 T cell RNA was split equally between MIDCIRS and a Smart-seq2-style 5'RACE protocol for a sensitivity comparison. Enrichment of CD8 T cells was performed with RosetteSep CD8+ T Cell Enrichment Cocktail and Ficoll-Paque, after which ACK red cell lysis was carried out. The CDR3 spans 14 residues, from the cysteine through the phenylalanine. Left in the record is the CDR3 DNA by itself, 42 bases read in frame from the first base. V loses 7 bases at its end and J loses 11 bases; junction bases beyond the gene matches: 16.

The chain is encoded by TRBV12-3 or TRBV12-4 joined to TRBJ1-1; TRBD1 aligns with 7 central bases. Material: naive CD8+ T cells from blood, with Jurkat cell RNA spiked in. Explained via the paper, the cell subset or site label denotes: FACS-sorted CD8+CD4-CCR7+CD45RA+ naive T cells. The origin of this receptor is a human donor in good health. Some libraries in this study had Jurkat cell RNA spiked in. The nucleotides are TGTGCCAGCATTTCTATACAGGGGAGCTCGAAGGCTTTCTTT. It specifies CASISIQGSSKAFF.